Sequencing of this TCR beta chain was carried out in a study of T cell responses to AZD1222 COVID-19 vaccine. Data came from immunoSEQ multiplex PCR; TCRdb stores just in-frame clones and leaves some out. The data show about 110,000 clones, roughly nine tenths seen once. This clone turned up a few times. Sequencing used peripheral blood, obtained on day 0 of AZD1222 vaccination. The sequence was obtained from an adult in good health.

CDR3 in amino acids: CASSRTDSYEQYF. CDR3 sequence (DNA): TGTGCCAGTAGCCGTACCGACAGCTACGAGCAGTACTTC. This chain joins TRBV19 and TRBJ2-7, with D tentatively TRBD1 (5 bases). Germline V gives CDR1 LNHDA, CDR2 SQIVND (reference sequence). The CDR3 is 13 amino acids. Deletions cut 6 bases from V and 3 bases from J, with 12 bases between.